The 10 T cell receptor beta chains below all came from one sample that was sequenced in a study of multiple sclerosis patients with progressive multifocal leukoencephalopathy. Time point meaning: about 13 months of natalizumab therapy. Only in-frame clones appear in the TCRdb table, and some are missing; sequencing was by immunoSEQ multiplex PCR. The table has tens of thousands of clones, around 90% seen once. The specimen comprised PBMCs, sampled from a patient treated with natalizumab. The receptors shown here come from a human donor with multiple sclerosis.

The chain uses TRBV27 and TRBJ2-7; TRBD1 aligns across 7 bases. Germline V gene data show CDR1 as MNHEY and CDR2 as SMNVEV (reference sequence). The CDR3 is 14 residues long. J gave up 6 bases and V 2 bases, and 7 bases lay outside the gene matches. In nucleotides, the CDR3 is TGTGCCAGCAGTTTAGTGAGGGGGCGCGGCGAGCAGTACTTC. This gives the protein CASSLVRGRGEQYF.

The chain links TRBV6-5 to TRBJ2-7; 8 nucleotides agree with TRBD1. Looked up from germline, CDR1 is MNHEY and CDR2 is SVGAGI. The ends lost 1 base at V and 2 bases at J; junction bases unmatched: 4. The CDR3 has 15 residues. The CDR3 is CASSYWPGGPYEQYF. The CDR3 DNA sequence: TGTGCCAGCAGTTACTGGCCAGGGGGCCCCTACGAGCAGTACTTC.

V is TRBV5-5 and J is TRBJ2-3; the D gene could be TRBD1 or TRBD2 (6 bases each). CDR1 and CDR2 (germline): SGHKS, YYEKEE (reference sequence). The CDR3 totals 15 residues. Trimming cost V 5 bases and J 3 bases, with 16 bases left between them. The DNA for the CDR3 is TGTGCCAGCAGTGCGGGACACCTAGAGACAGATACGCAGTATTTT. Translation: CASSAGHLETDTQYF.

V and J are TRBV6-5 and TRBJ2-5; 8 nucleotides match TRBD2. Germline trimming cut 10 bases from V and 3 bases from J; bases unmatched to any gene: 7. This CDR3 region has 13 residues. CDR1 is MNHEY, CDR2 SVGAGI, per germline. CDR3 region: CAIPMRGEETQYF. The CDR3 DNA reads TGTGCCATCCCCATGCGGGGGGAAGAGACCCAGTACTTC.

The rearrangement uses TRBV2 and TRBJ1-4, with D unclear. Germline CDR1 and CDR2: SNHLY and FYNNEI. Trimming removed 7 bases at V and 8 bases at J, with 14 bases between. This CDR3 region has 13 residues. The CDR3 sequence is CASTRRGGEKLFF. CDR3 nucleotide sequence: TGTGCCAGCACCCGCCGGGGAGGAGAAAAACTGTTTTTT. Full variable domain (missing parts from reference TRBV2 and TRBJ1-4): EPEVTQTPSHQVTQMGQEVILRCVPISNHLYFYWYRQILGQKVEFLVSFYNNEISEKSEIFDDQFSVERPDGSNFTLKIRSTKLEDSAMYFCASTRRGGEKLFFGSGTQLSVL.

The chain uses TRBV10-2 and TRBJ1-2, with TRBD1 matching over 9 bases. Germline V gives CDR1 WSHSY, CDR2 SAAADI. The CDR3 contains 17 residues. Trimming at V came to 0 bases and at J to 8 bases, leaving 13 bases not matched to a gene. The CDR3 region has the DNA TGCGCCAGCAGTGAGTCGATTAGGGGACAGGGAGTTTCGGGCTACACCTTC. Its translation is CASSESIRGQGVSGYTF.

The gene calls are TRBV18 and TRBJ2-7; TRBD1 might be the D (6 bases). The germline V gene has CDR1 KGHSH and CDR2 LQKENI. The CDR3 sequence is 14 residues long. The germline V and J ends were trimmed by 2 bases and 5 bases, with 13 bases remaining between them. The CDR3 coding sequence is TGTGCCAGCTCACCAAGGCAGGGGAACCACGAGCAGTACTTC. This translates into CASSPRQGNHEQYF. The whole variable domain, filled in from reference TRBV18 and TRBJ2-7, reads NAGVMQNPRHLVRRRGQEARLRCSPMKGHSHVYWYRQLPEEGLKFMVYLQKENIIDESGMPKERFSAEFPKEGPSILRIQQVVRGDSAAYFCASSPRQGNHEQYFGPGTRLTVT.

The chain combines TRBV11-2 with TRBJ1-2; 7 bases are shared with TRBD1. The trim removed 5 bases at V and 3 bases at J, leaving 9 bases unmatched. From germline, CDR1 is SGHAT and CDR2 FQNNGV. The CDR3 totals 15 residues. Here the CDR3 DNA reads TGTGCCAGCAGCGATTTTAGACAGGGAGACTATGGCTACACCTTC. Translating it yields CASSDFRQGDYGYTF.

The V call is TRBV11-2, the J call TRBJ1-2; 7 nucleotides agree with TRBD1. The CDR3 consists of 13 residues. CDR1 and CDR2 from the germline V gene are SGHAT and FQNNGV. J was trimmed by 4 bases and V by 5 bases; bases with no gene match: 4. The CDR3 loop reads CASSDWTGYGYTF. CDR3 nucleotides: TGTGCCAGCAGCGACTGGACAGGCTATGGCTACACCTTC. Full variable domain (remainder filled in from reference TRBV11-2 and TRBJ1-2): EAGVAQSPRYKIIEKRQSVAFWCNPISGHATLYWYQQILGQGPKLLIQFQNNGVVDDSQLPKDRFSAERLKGVDSTLKIQPAKLEDSAVYLCASSDWTGYGYTFGSGTRLTVV.

V gene TRBV7-8 combines with J gene TRBJ1-2; TRBD1 might be the D (6 bases). The V gene lost 1 base and the J gene lost 3 bases, with 12 bases spanning the gap. Germline CDR1 reads SGHVS; CDR2 reads FQNEAQ. The CDR3 has 15 residues. In nucleotides, the CDR3 is TGTGCCAGCAGCTTAGGTCCAGGGGAGGACTATGGCTACACCTTC. Protein: CASSLGPGEDYGYTF.